This TCR beta chain was recovered during a study of PD-1 blockade in classical Hodgkin lymphoma. About the research overall: The study gave patients nivolumab 3 mg/kg intravenously every 2 weeks. Study-level points and caveats: Exclusion removed patients who began nivolumab under 1 year after ASCT. There was a significant rise in CD4+ TCR diversity by C4D1, with no such rise for CD8+.

Clones were read by immunoSEQ multiplex PCR, and TCRdb kept only the in-frame ones, dropping some. The data contain tens of thousands of clones, about two thirds of them seen just once; the ten biggest clones take up 3% to 4%. CDR1 and CDR2 (germline): GTSNPN, SVGIG (reference sequence). The CDR3 runs 15 residues. Losses at the gene ends were 2 bases for V and 1 base for J; bases not matched to a gene: 6. Of note for this clone: The antigen is not known.

Each patient experienced a relapse that followed autologous stem cell transplantation, and brentuximab vedotin exposure varied. Patients reached a best response of complete response, partial response or progressive disease. J is TRBJ2-7 and V is TRBV30, with 9 nucleotides matching TRBD1. This clonotype was obtained from a human donor with classical Hodgkin lymphoma. The sequencing used peripheral blood mononuclear cells (PBMCs), collected before the second cycle of nivolumab. CDR3 sequence: CAWSPTGQGSYEQYF. CDR3 DNA sequence: TGTGCCTGGAGTCCCACGGGACAGGGATCCTACGAGCAGTACTTC.